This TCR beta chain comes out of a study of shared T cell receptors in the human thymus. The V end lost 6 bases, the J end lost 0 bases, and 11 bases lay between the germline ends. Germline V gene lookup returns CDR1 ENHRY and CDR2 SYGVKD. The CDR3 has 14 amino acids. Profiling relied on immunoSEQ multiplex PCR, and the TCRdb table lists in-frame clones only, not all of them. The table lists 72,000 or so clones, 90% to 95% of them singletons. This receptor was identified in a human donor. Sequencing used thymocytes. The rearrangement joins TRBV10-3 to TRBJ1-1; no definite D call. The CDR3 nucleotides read TGTGCCATCAGGGCGGGCGGGATGAACACTGAAGCTTTCTTT. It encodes CAIRAGGMNTEAFF.